This TCR beta chain was sequenced in a study of response to subunit inactivated influenza vaccine. Study-wide results and limits: Authors suggested each seasonal flu vaccination may recruit only limited numbers of new T cells.

The CDR3 extends over 14 amino acids. V was clipped by 2 bases and J by 1 base, with 11 bases between them. In germline, CDR1 is DFQATT, CDR2 SNEGSKA (reference sequence). As for this clonotype: Its antigen is undetermined.

TCRdb analysed the RT-PCR reads with MiXCR anew, one entry per CDR3 protein. The sample lists fewer than 600,000 distinct CDR3 sequences; approximately 7.3% were seen once. The rearrangement links TRBV20-1 to TRBJ1-2, with a weak D call TRBD1 (6 bases). The sequence derives from a man aged 50 to 75 who received an inactivated influenza vaccine. The sequences come from PBMCs from blood, collected 23 months after vaccination. This CDR3 reads CSARPGQLNYGYTF. CDR3 DNA sequence: TGCAGTGCTAGACCCGGACAGCTTAACTATGGCTACACCTTC.